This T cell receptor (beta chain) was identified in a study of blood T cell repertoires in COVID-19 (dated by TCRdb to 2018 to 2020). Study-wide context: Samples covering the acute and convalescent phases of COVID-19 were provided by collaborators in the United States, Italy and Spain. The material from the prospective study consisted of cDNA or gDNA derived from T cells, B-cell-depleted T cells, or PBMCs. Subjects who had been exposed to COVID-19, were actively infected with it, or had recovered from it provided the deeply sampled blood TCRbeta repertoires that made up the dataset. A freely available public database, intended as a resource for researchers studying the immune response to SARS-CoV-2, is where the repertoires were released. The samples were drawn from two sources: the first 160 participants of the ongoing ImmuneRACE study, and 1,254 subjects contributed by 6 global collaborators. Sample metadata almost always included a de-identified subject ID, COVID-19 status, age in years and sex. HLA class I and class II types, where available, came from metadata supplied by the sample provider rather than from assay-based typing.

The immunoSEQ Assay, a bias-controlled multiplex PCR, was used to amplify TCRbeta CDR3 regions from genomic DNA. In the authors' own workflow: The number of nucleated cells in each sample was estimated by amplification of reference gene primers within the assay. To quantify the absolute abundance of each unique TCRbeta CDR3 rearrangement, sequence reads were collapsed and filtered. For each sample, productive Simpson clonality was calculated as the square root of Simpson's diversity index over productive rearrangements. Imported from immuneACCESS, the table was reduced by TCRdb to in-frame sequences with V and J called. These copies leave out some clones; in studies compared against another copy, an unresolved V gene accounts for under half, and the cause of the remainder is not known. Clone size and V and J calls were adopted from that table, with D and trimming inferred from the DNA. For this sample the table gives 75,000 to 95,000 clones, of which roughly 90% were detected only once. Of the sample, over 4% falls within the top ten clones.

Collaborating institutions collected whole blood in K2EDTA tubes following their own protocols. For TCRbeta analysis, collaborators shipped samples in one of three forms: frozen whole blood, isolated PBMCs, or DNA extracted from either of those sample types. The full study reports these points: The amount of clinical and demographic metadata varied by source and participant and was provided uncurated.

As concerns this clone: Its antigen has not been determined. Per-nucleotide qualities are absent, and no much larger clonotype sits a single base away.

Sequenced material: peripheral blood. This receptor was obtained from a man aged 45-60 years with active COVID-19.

Here the CDR3 is given as CASSEAGLAGVSSYNEQFF. The sequenced DNA is TGTGCCAGCAGTGAGGCGGGGCTAGCGGGAGTATCCTCCTACAATGAGCAGTTCTTC. The chain employs TRBV6-1 and TRBJ2-1, with 10 bases in between that match TRBD2. CDR1 MNHNS and CDR2 SASEGT were looked up in the germline V gene. The CDR3 runs 19 residues from the cysteine to the phenylalanine. Only the CDR3 region is kept as DNA, spanning 57 bases read in frame from base 1. Clipping removes 3 bases from V and 0 bases from J, with 11 as the unmatched junction base count.